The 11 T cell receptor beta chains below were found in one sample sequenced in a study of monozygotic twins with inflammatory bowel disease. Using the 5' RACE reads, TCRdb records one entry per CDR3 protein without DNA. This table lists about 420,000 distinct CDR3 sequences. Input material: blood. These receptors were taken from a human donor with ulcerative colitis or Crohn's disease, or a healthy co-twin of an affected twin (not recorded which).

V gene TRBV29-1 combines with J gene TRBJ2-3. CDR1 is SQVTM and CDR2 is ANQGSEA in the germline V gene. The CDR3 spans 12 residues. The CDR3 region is CSAGLSTDTQYF.

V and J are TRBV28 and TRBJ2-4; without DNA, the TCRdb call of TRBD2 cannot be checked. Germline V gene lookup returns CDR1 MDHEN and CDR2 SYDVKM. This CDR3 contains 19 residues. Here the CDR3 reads CASTSTRLAGLYAKNIQYF. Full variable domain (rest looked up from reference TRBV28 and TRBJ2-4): DVKVTQSSRYLVKRTGEKVFLECVQDMDHENMFWYRQDPGLGLRLIYFSYDVKMKEKGDIPEGYSVSREKKERFSLILESASTNQTSMYLCASTSTRLAGLYAKNIQYFGAGTRLSVL.

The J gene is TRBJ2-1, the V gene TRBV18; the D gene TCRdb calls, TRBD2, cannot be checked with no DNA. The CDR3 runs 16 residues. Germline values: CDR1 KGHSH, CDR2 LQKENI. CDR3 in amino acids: CASSPQTGTTANEQFF. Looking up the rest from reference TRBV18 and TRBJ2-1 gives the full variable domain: NAGVMQNPRHLVRRRGQEARLRCSPMKGHSHVYWYRQLPEEGLKFMVYLQKENIIDESGMPKERFSAEFPKEGPSILRIQQVVRGDSAAYFCASSPQTGTTANEQFFGPGTRLTVL.

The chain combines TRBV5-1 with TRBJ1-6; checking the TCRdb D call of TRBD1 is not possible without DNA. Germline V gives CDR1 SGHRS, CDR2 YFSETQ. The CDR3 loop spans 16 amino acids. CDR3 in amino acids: CASSSTGTGGNSPLHF.

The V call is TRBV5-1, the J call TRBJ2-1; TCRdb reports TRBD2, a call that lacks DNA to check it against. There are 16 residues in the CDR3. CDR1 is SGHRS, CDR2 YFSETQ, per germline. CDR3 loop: CASRGGRVDSYNEQFF.

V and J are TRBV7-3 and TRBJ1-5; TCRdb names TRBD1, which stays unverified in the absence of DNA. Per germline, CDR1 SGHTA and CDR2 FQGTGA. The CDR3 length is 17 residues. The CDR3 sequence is CASSPWGDPRRNQPQHF.

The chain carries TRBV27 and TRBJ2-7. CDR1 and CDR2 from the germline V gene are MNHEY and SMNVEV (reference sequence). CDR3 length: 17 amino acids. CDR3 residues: CASSLRTFSSSSYEQYF.

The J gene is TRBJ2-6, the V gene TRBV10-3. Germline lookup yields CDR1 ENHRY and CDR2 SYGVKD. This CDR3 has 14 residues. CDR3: CAISESTGANVLTF.

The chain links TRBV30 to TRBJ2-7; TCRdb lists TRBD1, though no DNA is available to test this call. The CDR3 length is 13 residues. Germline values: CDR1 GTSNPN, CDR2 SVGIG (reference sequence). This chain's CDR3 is CAWSGAGTHFSHF.

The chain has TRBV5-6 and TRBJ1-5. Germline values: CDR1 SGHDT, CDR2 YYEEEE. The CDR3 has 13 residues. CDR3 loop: CASSLTSRGPQHF.

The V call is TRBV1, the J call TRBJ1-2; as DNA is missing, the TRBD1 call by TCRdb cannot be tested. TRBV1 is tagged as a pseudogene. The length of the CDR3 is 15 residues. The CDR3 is CTSSQQDRGQGGYTF.